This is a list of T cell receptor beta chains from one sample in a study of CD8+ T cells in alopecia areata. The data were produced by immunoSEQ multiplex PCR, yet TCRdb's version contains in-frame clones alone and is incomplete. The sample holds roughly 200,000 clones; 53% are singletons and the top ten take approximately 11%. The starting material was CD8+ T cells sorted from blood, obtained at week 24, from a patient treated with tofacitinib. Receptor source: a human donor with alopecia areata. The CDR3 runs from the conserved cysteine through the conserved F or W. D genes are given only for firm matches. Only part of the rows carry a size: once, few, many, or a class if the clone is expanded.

CDR3 DNA: TGTGCCAGCAGCCCCGGGCCCGGGAAGACCCAGTACTTC; CDR3 protein: CASSPGPGKTQYF; V gene: TRBV9; J gene: TRBJ2-5; clone size: NA; D gene: NA
CDR3 DNA: TGTGCCACCAGCAGGCCCCGAGAGGACTATGGCTACACCTTC; CDR3 protein: CATSRPREDYGYTF; V gene: TRBV15; J gene: TRBJ1-2; clone size: NA; D gene: NA
CDR3 DNA: TGCGCCAGCAGCTTGGAAGGACTAGCGGGGGGACCACCGACAGATACGCAGTATTTT; CDR3 protein: CASSLEGLAGGPPTDTQYF; V gene: TRBV5-1; J gene: TRBJ2-3; clone size: NA; D gene: TRBD2
CDR3 DNA: TGTGCCAGCAGCTTAGACAGGTTGTCGGAGACCCAGTACTTC; CDR3 protein: CASSLDRLSETQYF; V gene: TRBV7-6; J gene: TRBJ2-5; clone size: NA; D gene: NA
CDR3 DNA: TGCGCCAGCAGCTTCGGGGGTCCCTACAATGAGCAGTTCTTC; CDR3 protein: CASSFGGPYNEQFF; V gene: TRBV5-1; J gene: TRBJ2-1; clone size: NA; D gene: NA
CDR3 DNA: TGTGCCAGCAGTGGCGGGGAGCTGTTTTTT; CDR3 protein: CASSGGELFF; V gene: TRBV9; J gene: TRBJ2-2; clone size: NA; D gene: NA
CDR3 DNA: TGCGCCAGCAGCCAAAGGGTCCTAGGAGGCAATGAGCAGTTCTTC; CDR3 protein: CASSQRVLGGNEQFF; V gene: TRBV4-1; J gene: TRBJ2-1; clone size: NA; D gene: NA
CDR3 DNA: TGCAGCGGTGTAGCGGGGGGGCCGAGTGAGCAGTTCTTC; CDR3 protein: CSGVAGGPSEQFF; V gene: TRBV29-1; J gene: TRBJ2-1; clone size: few; D gene: TRBD2
CDR3 DNA: TGCGCCAGCAGCCAAGATTCAGGGCAGGGAAGAGCTGGAAACACCATATATTTT; CDR3 protein: CASSQDSGQGRAGNTIYF; V gene: TRBV4-3; J gene: TRBJ1-3; clone size: few; D gene: NA
CDR3 DNA: TGTGCCAGCAAGGAATTGGGAGATACGCAGTATTTT; CDR3 protein: CASKELGDTQYF; V gene: TRBV27; J gene: TRBJ2-3; clone size: NA; D gene: NA
CDR3 DNA: TGTGCCAGCAGTCCCTCGGGACAGGGTCAAGAGACCCAGTACTTC; CDR3 protein: CASSPSGQGQETQYF; V gene: TRBV6-5; J gene: TRBJ2-5; clone size: NA; D gene: TRBD1
CDR3 DNA: TGCGCCAGCAGCTTCCTTCCGGGACAGGAAGCTTTCTTT; CDR3 protein: CASSFLPGQEAFF; V gene: TRBV5-1; J gene: TRBJ1-1; clone size: few; D gene: TRBD1
CDR3 DNA: TGCAGCGTAGAGGAAGGGACAGAGCAGTTCTTC; CDR3 protein: CSVEEGTEQFF; V gene: TRBV29-1; J gene: TRBJ2-1; clone size: NA; D gene: NA
CDR3 DNA: TGTGCCAGTAGTACCCCTCAGGGTTATTACACCGGGGAGCTGTTTTTT; CDR3 protein: CASSTPQGYYTGELFF; V gene: TRBV19; J gene: TRBJ2-2; clone size: NA; D gene: NA
CDR3 DNA: TGTGCCAGCAGTGACTCTGGAGGTAACTATGGCTACACCTTC; CDR3 protein: CASSDSGGNYGYTF; V gene: TRBV25-1; J gene: TRBJ1-2; clone size: few; D gene: NA
CDR3 DNA: TGTGCCAGCAGCCCGGGAAGCAGCAATCAGCCCCAGCATTTT; CDR3 protein: CASSPGSSNQPQHF; V gene: TRBV11-2; J gene: TRBJ1-5; clone size: NA; D gene: NA
CDR3 DNA: TGTGCCTGGAGTTCGACAGGGGGCGAGCAGTACTTC; CDR3 protein: CAWSSTGGEQYF; V gene: TRBV30; J gene: TRBJ2-7; clone size: NA; D gene: TRBD1
CDR3 DNA: TGTGCCAGCAGGTCAGGGAGCCAAGAGACCCAGTACTTC; CDR3 protein: CASRSGSQETQYF; V gene: TRBV7-9; J gene: TRBJ2-5; clone size: few; D gene: NA
CDR3 DNA: TGTGCTAGTGGTTTGGCAGGGAATACTGAAGCTTTCTTT; CDR3 protein: CASGLAGNTEAFF; V gene: TRBV12-5; J gene: TRBJ1-1; clone size: NA; D gene: NA
CDR3 DNA: TGCGCCAGCAGCCAAGAGGCCGGCACGAACTACGAGCAGTACTTC; CDR3 protein: CASSQEAGTNYEQYF; V gene: TRBV4-3; J gene: TRBJ2-7; clone size: NA; D gene: NA
CDR3 DNA: TGTGCCAGCAGCTTAGTGAAATCGGAAGCTTTCTTT; CDR3 protein: CASSLVKSEAFF; V gene: TRBV11-2; J gene: TRBJ1-1; clone size: once; D gene: NA
CDR3 DNA: TGTGCCTGGAGTGTAGGGAGCGGGAACACTGAAGCTTTCTTT; CDR3 protein: CAWSVGSGNTEAFF; V gene: TRBV30; J gene: TRBJ1-1; clone size: NA; D gene: NA
CDR3 DNA: TGTGCCAGCAGCTCACTTGGGGCAGGGTTAAGCGAGCAGTACTTC; CDR3 protein: CASSSLGAGLSEQYF; V gene: TRBV5-6; J gene: TRBJ2-7; clone size: NA; D gene: NA
CDR3 DNA: TGTGCCAGCAGCCCAGGAAACACTGAAGCTTTCTTT; CDR3 protein: CASSPGNTEAFF; V gene: TRBV5-6; J gene: TRBJ1-1; clone size: few; D gene: NA
CDR3 DNA: TGTGCCAGCAGCGTTTCCGGGACAGAGGGAACCGGGGAGCTGTTTTTT; CDR3 protein: CASSVSGTEGTGELFF; V gene: TRBV9; J gene: TRBJ2-2; clone size: NA; D gene: TRBD1
CDR3 DNA: TGTGCCAGCAGTGTGGACAGTCAAGGGTCCGGGGAGCTGTTTTTT; CDR3 protein: CASSVDSQGSGELFF; V gene: TRBV6-5; J gene: TRBJ2-2; clone size: few; D gene: NA
CDR3 DNA: TGTGCCAGCGGGTCCACAGATACGCAGTATTTT; CDR3 protein: CASGSTDTQYF; V gene: TRBV27; J gene: TRBJ2-3; clone size: few; D gene: NA